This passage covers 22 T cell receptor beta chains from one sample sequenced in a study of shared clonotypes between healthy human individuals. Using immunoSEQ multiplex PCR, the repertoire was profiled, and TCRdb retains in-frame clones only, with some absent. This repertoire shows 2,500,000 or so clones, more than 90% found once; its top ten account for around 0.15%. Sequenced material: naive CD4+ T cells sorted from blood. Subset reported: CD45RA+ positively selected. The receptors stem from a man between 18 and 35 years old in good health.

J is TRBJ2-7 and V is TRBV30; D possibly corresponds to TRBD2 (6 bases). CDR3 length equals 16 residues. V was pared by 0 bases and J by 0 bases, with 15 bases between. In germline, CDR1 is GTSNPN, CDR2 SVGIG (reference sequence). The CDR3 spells CAWSVRGSGHSYEQYF. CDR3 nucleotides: TGTGCCTGGAGTGTACGGGGTAGCGGACACTCCTACGAGCAGTACTTC.

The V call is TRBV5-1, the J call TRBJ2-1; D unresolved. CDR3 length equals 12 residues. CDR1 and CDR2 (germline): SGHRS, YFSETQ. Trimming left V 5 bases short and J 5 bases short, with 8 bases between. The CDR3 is CASSGEDNEQFF. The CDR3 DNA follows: TGCGCCAGCAGTGGGGAAGACAATGAGCAGTTCTTC. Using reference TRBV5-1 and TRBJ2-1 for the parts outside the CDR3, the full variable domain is KAGVTQTPRYLIKTRGQQVTLSCSPISGHRSVSWYQQTPGQGLQFLFEYFSETQRNKGNFPGRFSGRQFSNSRSEMNVSTLELGDSALYLCASSGEDNEQFFGPGTRLTVL.

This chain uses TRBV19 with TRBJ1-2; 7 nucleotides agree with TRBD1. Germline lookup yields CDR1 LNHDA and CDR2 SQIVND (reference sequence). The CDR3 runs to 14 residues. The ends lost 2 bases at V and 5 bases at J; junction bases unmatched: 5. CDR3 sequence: CASSIPGTAYGYTF. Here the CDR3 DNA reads TGTGCCAGTAGTATACCCGGGACAGCGTATGGCTACACCTTC.

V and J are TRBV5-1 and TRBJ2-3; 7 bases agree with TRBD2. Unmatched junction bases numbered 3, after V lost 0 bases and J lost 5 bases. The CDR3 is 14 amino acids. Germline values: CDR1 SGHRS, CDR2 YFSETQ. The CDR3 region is CASSLAGGRDTQYF. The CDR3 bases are TGCGCCAGCAGCTTGGCTGGCGGGAGAGATACGCAGTATTTT.

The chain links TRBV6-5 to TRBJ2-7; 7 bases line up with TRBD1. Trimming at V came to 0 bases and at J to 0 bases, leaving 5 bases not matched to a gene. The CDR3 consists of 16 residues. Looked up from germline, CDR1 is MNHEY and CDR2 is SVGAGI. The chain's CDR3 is CASSYSEQGSSYEQYF. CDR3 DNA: TGTGCCAGCAGTTACTCTGAACAGGGGAGCTCCTACGAGCAGTACTTC.

The CDR3 protein is CASSARTGGSEEQYF. The CDR3 DNA follows: TGTGCCAGCAGTGCAAGGACAGGGGGCTCAGAAGAGCAGTACTTC. The chain recombines TRBV27 with TRBJ2-7, with 11 bases lining up with TRBD1. Trimming at V came to 5 bases and at J to 7 bases, leaving 10 bases not matched to a gene. Germline CDR1 MNHEY, CDR2 SMNVEV (reference sequence). This CDR3 has 15 residues.

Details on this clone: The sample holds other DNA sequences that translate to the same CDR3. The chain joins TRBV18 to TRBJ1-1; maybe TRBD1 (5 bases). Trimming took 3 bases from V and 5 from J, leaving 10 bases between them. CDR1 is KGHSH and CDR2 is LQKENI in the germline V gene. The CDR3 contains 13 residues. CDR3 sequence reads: CASSPGEGTEAFF. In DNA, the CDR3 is TGTGCCAGCTCACCCGGGGAGGGGACTGAAGCTTTCTTT.

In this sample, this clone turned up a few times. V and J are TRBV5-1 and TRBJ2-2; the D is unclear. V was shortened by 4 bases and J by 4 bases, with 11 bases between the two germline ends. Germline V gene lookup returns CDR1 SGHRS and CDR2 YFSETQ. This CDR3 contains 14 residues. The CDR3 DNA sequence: TGCGCCAGCAGCCCTAATCCGGGCACCGGGGAGCTGTTTTTT. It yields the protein CASSPNPGTGELFF.

Written as DNA, the CDR3 is TGTGCCATCACTCCGGGACAGGGGGCGAACACCGGGGAGCTGTTTTTT. Its translation: CAITPGQGANTGELFF. The gene calls are TRBV10-3 and TRBJ2-2; TRBD1 aligns across 11 bases. Trimming removed 7 bases from V and 0 bases from J; junction bases left unmatched: 4. The CDR3 sequence is 16 residues long. Germline CDR1 ENHRY, CDR2 SYGVKD.

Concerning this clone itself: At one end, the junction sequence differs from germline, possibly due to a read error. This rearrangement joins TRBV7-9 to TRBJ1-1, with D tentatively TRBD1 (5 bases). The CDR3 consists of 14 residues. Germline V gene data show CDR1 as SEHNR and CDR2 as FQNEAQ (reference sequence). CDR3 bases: TGTGCCAGCAGCTCGGACGGTACAGTGGGGGGAACGGTCTTT. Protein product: CASSSDGTVGGTVF.

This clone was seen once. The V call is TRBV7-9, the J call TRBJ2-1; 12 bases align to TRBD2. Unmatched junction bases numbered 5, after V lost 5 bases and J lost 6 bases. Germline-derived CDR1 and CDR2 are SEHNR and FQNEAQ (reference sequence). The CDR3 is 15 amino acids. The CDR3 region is CASSARLAGVNEQFF. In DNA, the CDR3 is TGTGCCAGCAGCGCAAGACTAGCGGGGGTCAATGAGCAGTTCTTC. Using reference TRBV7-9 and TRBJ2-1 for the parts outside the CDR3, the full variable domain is DTGVSQNPRHKITKRGQNVTFRCDPISEHNRLYWYRQTLGQGPEFLTYFQNEAQLEKSRLLSDRFSAERPKGSFSTLEIQRTEQGDSAMYLCASSARLAGVNEQFFGPGTRLTVL.

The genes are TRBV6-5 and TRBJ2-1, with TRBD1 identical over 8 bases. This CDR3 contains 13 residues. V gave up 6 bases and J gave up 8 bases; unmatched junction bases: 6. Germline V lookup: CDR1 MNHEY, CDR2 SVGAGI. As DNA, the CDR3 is TGTGCCAGCAGCTCACCAGGGGGCGATGAGCAGTTCTTC. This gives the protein CASSSPGGDEQFF.

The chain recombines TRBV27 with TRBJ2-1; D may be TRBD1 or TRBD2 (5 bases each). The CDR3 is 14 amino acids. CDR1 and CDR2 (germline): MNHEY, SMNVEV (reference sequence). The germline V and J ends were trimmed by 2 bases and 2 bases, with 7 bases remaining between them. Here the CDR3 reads CASSLEGPYNEQFF. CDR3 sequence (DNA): TGTGCCAGCAGTTTAGAGGGACCCTACAATGAGCAGTTCTTC.

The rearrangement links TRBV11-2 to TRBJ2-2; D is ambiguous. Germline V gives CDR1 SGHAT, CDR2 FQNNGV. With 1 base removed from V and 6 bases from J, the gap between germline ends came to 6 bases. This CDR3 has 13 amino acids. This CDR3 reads CASSLVLSGELFF. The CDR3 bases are TGTGCCAGCAGCTTAGTGCTTTCCGGGGAGCTGTTTTTT.

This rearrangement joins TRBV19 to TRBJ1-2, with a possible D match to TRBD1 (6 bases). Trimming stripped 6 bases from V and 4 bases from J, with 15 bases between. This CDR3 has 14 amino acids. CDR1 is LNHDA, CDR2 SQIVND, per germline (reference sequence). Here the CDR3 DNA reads TGTGCCAGTAGGCCTGAACAGGGAGGCTATGGCTACACCTTC. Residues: CASRPEQGGYGYTF. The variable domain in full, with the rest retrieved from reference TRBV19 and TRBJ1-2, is DGGITQSPKYLFRKEGQNVTLSCEQNLNHDAMYWYRQDPGQGLRLIYYSQIVNDFQKGDIAEGYSVSREKKESFPLTVTSAQKNPTAFYLCASRPEQGGYGYTFGSGTRLTVV.

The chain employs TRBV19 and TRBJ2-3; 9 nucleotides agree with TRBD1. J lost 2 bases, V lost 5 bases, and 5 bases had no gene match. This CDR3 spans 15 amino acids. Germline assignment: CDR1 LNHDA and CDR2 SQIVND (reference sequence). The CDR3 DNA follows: TGTGCCAGTAGTCGGGGACAGGGACTCACAGATACGCAGTATTTT. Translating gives CASSRGQGLTDTQYF. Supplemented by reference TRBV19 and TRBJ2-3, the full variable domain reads DGGITQSPKYLFRKEGQNVTLSCEQNLNHDAMYWYRQDPGQGLRLIYYSQIVNDFQKGDIAEGYSVSREKKESFPLTVTSAQKNPTAFYLCASSRGQGLTDTQYFGPGTRLTVL.

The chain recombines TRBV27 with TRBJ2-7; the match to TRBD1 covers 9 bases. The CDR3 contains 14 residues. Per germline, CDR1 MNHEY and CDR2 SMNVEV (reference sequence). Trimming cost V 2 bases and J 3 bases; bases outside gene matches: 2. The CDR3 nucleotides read TGTGCCAGCAGTTTAGGGACAGGGAACTACGAGCAGTACTTC. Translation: CASSLGTGNYEQYF.

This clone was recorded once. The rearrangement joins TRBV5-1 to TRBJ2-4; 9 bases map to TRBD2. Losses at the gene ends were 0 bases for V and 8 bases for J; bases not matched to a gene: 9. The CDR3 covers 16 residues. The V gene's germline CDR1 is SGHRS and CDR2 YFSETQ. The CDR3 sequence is CASSLEAGGRGDIQYF. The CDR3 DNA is TGCGCCAGCAGCTTGGAAGCGGGGGGCCGAGGAGACATTCAGTACTTC.

This CDR3 is CASSHQVLENYGYTF. The CDR3 bases are TGCGCCAGCAGCCACCAAGTTCTGGAGAACTATGGCTACACCTTC. The chain links TRBV4-1 to TRBJ1-2; D is unresolved. Germline V lookup: CDR1 MGHRA, CDR2 YSYEKL. The CDR3 totals 15 residues. With 3 bases removed from V and 2 bases from J, the gap between germline ends came to 13 bases.

The CDR3 bases are TGTGCCAGCAGCTTGGGGGGGAAGGGACAGGGATGGACCCAGTACTTC. Encoded protein: CASSLGGKGQGWTQYF. The V gene is TRBV5-4, the J gene TRBJ2-5; 9 bases match TRBD1. The CDR3 spans 16 residues. The V gene end was trimmed by 0 bases and the J gene end by 7 bases; junction bases not matched to a gene: 10. CDR1 is SGHNT and CDR2 is YYREEE in the germline V gene (reference sequence).

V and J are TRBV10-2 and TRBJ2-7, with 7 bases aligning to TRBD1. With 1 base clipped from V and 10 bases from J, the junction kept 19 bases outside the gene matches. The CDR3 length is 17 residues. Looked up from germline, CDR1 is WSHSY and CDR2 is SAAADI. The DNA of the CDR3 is TGCGCCAGCAGTGAGTTTATAGAGACCGGGACAGAGCTGGGACAGTACTTC. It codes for CASSEFIETGTELGQYF.

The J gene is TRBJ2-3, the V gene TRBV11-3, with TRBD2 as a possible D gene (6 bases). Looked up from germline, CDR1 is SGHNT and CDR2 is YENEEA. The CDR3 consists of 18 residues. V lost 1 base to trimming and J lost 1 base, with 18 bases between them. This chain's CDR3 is CASSLGDRYRGGTDTQYF. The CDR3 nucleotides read TGTGCCAGCAGCTTAGGGGACCGTTATCGCGGGGGCACAGATACGCAGTATTTT. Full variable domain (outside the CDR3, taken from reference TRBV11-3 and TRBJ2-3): EAGVVQSPRYKIIEKKQPVAFWCNPISGHNTLYWYLQNLGQGPELLIRYENEEAVDDSQLPKDRFSAERLKGVDSTLKIQPAELGDSAVYLCASSLGDRYRGGTDTQYFGPGTRLTVL.